These 10 T cell receptor beta chains share one sample of origin, sequenced in a study of control samples from healthy donors and cancer patients. Libraries were prepared by immunoSEQ multiplex PCR; TCRdb keeps only in-frame clonotypes and omits some of them. Of approximately 110,000 clones listed, around nine tenths are singletons. The sequenced sample consisted of blood. The receptors stem from a human donor in good health. The donor label of this sample is uncertain.

This chain joins TRBV5-4 and TRBJ2-2; D possibly corresponds to TRBD1 (6 bases). CDR3 length: 13 amino acids. V was cut by 3 bases and J by 5 bases, with 8 bases left in between. Germline V gene data show CDR1 as SGHNT and CDR2 as YYREEE (reference sequence). The CDR3, as DNA: TGTGCCAGCAGCTACGACAGGACCGGGGAGCTGTTTTTT. Encoded protein: CASSYDRTGELFF.

V is TRBV19 and J is TRBJ2-3, with D possibly TRBD1 on 6 matching bases. The CDR3 runs 14 residues. The V end lost 6 bases, the J end lost 0 bases, and 10 bases lay between the germline ends. In germline, CDR1 is LNHDA, CDR2 SQIVND (reference sequence). The CDR3 coding sequence is TGTGCCAGTAGGGGACAAATTAGCACAGATACGCAGTATTTT. Translating gives CASRGQISTDTQYF.

Turning to this clone: One end of the junction varies from germline; a read error may be responsible. The chain employs TRBV24-1 and TRBJ1-1; 7 bases agree with TRBD1. Germline V gene data show CDR1 as KGHDR and CDR2 as SFDVKD. This CDR3 has 15 residues. The chain's CDR3 is CATGDRVVVGTEAFF. The CDR3 region has the DNA TGTGCCACCGGTGACAGGGTAGTCGTTGGCACTGAAGCTTTCTTT.

CDR3 DNA sequence: TGCGCCAGCAGCTTGGACGGAGATCCCTACGAGCAGTACTTC. Residues: CASSLDGDPYEQYF. V and J are TRBV5-1 and TRBJ2-7; D remains ambiguous. Germline loops: CDR1 SGHRS, CDR2 YFSETQ. The CDR3 length is 14 residues. V lost 0 bases and J lost 2, with 9 bases in between.

CDR3 DNA: TGTGCCAGCAGTTTATATGGTGGGGATAGCAATCAGCCCCAGCATTTT. As protein: CASSLYGGDSNQPQHF. The gene calls are TRBV6-6 and TRBJ1-5; no reliable D call. The CDR3 runs to 16 residues. Germline values: CDR1 MNHNY, CDR2 SVGAGI (reference sequence). Trimming pared 4 bases from V and 0 bases from J, leaving 13 bases between.

This clone was detected only a few times. The chain uses TRBV7-3 and TRBJ2-2, with 7 bases aligning to TRBD1. Germline CDR1 and CDR2: SGHTA and FQGTGA. Trimming at V came to 4 bases and at J to 5 bases, leaving 10 bases not matched to a gene. This CDR3 comprises 16 residues. CDR3 in amino acids: CASSSQGVPTTGELFF. Written as DNA, the CDR3 is TGTGCCAGCAGCTCCCAGGGGGTCCCAACAACCGGGGAGCTGTTTTTT.

The J gene is TRBJ1-1, the V gene TRBV6-4, with D possibly being TRBD1 (5 bases). Germline CDR1 is MRHNA and CDR2 is SNTAGT. The CDR3 is 14 residues long. Deletions cut 5 bases from V and 3 bases from J, with 13 bases between. CDR3 loop: CASSRRGWDTEAFF. CDR3 DNA: TGTGCCAGCAGTCGACGGGGCTGGGACACTGAAGCTTTCTTT.

This clone has just one count. The chain joins TRBV7-9 to TRBJ2-2, with 11 positions matching TRBD1. CDR1 is SEHNR, CDR2 FQNEAQ, per germline (reference sequence). V shed 2 bases and J 6 bases; nucleotides not matched to a gene: 11. This CDR3 contains 18 residues. CDR3 nucleotides: TGTGCCAGCAGCTTAAAAGGATTGGGACAGGGGGGTCCCGGGGAGCTGTTTTTT. Its translation: CASSLKGLGQGGPGELFF. The full variable domain, completed using reference TRBV7-9 and TRBJ2-2, is DTGVSQNPRHKITKRGQNVTFRCDPISEHNRLYWYRQTLGQGPEFLTYFQNEAQLEKSRLLSDRFSAERPKGSFSTLEIQRTEQGDSAMYLCASSLKGLGQGGPGELFFGEGSRLTVL.

V gene TRBV5-1 combines with J gene TRBJ1-1, with D perhaps TRBD1 (6 bases). The CDR3 runs 14 residues. The V gene's germline CDR1 is SGHRS and CDR2 YFSETQ. Trimming removed 3 bases at V and 0 bases at J, with 9 bases between. CDR3 bases: TGCGCCAGCAGCTCAACAGGGATGAACACTGAAGCTTTCTTT. Translated: CASSSTGMNTEAFF.

The chain combines TRBV15 with TRBJ1-2; no clear D. The CDR3 runs to 15 residues. The germline gives CDR1 LNHNV, CDR2 YYDKDF (reference sequence). Between the trimmed V and J ends, which lost 0 bases and 4 bases, there was a span of 12 bases. DNA for the CDR3: TGTGCCACCAGCAGAGATCTACAAGAACCCTATGGCTACACCTTC. Translation gives CATSRDLQEPYGYTF.